This passage covers 16 T cell receptor beta chains from one sample sequenced in a study of T cells in Graves' hyperthyroidism and ophthalmopathy. TCR beta CDR3 region amplification was performed from RNA transcripts. The HTBI set primed first-round TCR CDR3 RT-PCR. MiXCR was run by TCRdb on the multiplex PCR reads, yielding one entry per CDR3 protein. The table records around 350,000 distinct CDR3 sequences, about 18% of them present only once. Input material: blood. Receptors originate from a young woman with Graves' hyperthyroidism.

This clonotype was recorded at least ten times. The chain links TRBV6-5 to TRBJ2-7, with 10 bases fitting TRBD1. Germline assignment: CDR1 MNHEY and CDR2 SVGAGI. The length of the CDR3 is 14 residues. V dropped 1 base and J dropped 3; count of bases not matched to a gene: 0. CDR3 region: CASSYWDRGYEQYF. CDR3 coding DNA: TGTGCCAGCAGTTACTGGGACAGGGGCTACGAGCAGTACTTC.

This clonotype was recorded many times. V usage is TRBV28 and J usage is TRBJ1-5; possible D gene TRBD1, 5 bases. The ends were cut back, 2 bases at V and 5 bases at J, with 13 bases in the middle. The V gene's germline CDR1 is MDHEN and CDR2 SYDVKM. The CDR3 totals 15 residues. CDR3 DNA: TGTGCCAGCAGTTTAGGAGGGGCCCAAGATCAGCCCCAGCATTTT. Translating it yields CASSLGGAQDQPQHF.

Note on this clonotype: This may be a read error, as it is one base from a much larger clone. The chain joins TRBV11-2 to TRBJ1-2; D possibly corresponds to TRBD1 (5 bases). CDR3 size: 13 residues. Per the germline V gene, CDR1 is SGHAT and CDR2 is FQNNGV. CDR3 loop: CASRPWGDYGYAF. Written as DNA, the CDR3 is TGTGCCAGCAGACCATGGGGGGACTATGGCTACGCCTTC.

As concerns this clonotype: One end of the junction is discordant with germline, which a read error may explain. The chain couples TRBV7-2 to TRBJ1-2; the D is unclear. The germline V gene has CDR1 SGHTA and CDR2 FQGNSA. This CDR3 is built from 13 residues. DNA for the CDR3: TGTGCCAGCAGCTTGATAGGGTCCGATGGATACACCTTC. This sequence encodes CASSLIGSDGYTF.

The rearrangement uses TRBV5-1 and TRBJ2-7; 9 bases match TRBD1. Germline CDR1 and CDR2: SGHRS and YFSETQ. This CDR3 contains 13 residues. The V segment lost 5 bases and the J segment 3 bases; nucleotides outside the gene matches: 3. Here the CDR3 DNA reads TGCGCCAGCAGGGGGACAGGGAGCTACGAGCAGTACGTC. As protein: CASRGTGSYEQYV.

This clonotype came up many times. V gene TRBV11-2 combines with J gene TRBJ1-3, with no clear D. Trimming left V 5 bases short and J 2 bases short, with 7 bases between. This CDR3 is 13 amino acids long. CDR1 is SGHAT and CDR2 is FQNNGV in the germline V gene. CDR3 residues: CASSPEAGNTIYF. The CDR3 coding sequence is TGTGCCAGCAGCCCAGAGGCTGGAAACACCATATATTTT.

This clonotype was picked up many times. The chain employs TRBV20-1 and TRBJ1-1; D not certain. The V and J ends lost 3 bases and 3 bases respectively, with 5 bases between them. The CDR3 is 11 residues long. Germline-derived CDR1 and CDR2 are DFQATT and SNEGSKA (reference sequence). CDR3 residues: CSASRDTEAFF. CDR3 nucleotide sequence: TGCAGTGCTAGCCGGGACACTGAAGCTTTCTTT.

In this sample, this clonotype turned up a few times. V gene TRBV3-1 combines with J gene TRBJ1-1; TRBD1 agrees at 10 bases. CDR1 and CDR2 (germline): LGHDT, YNNKEL (reference sequence). Trimming at V came to 3 bases and at J to 4 bases, leaving 8 bases not matched to a gene. This CDR3 comprises 16 residues. The DNA of the CDR3 is TGTGCCAGCAGCCAGCGCCCGGGACAGGGGTCCACTGAAGCTTTCTTT. This translates into CASSQRPGQGSTEAFF.

This clonotype has ten or more counts. The chain couples TRBV9 to TRBJ1-1; D is possibly TRBD1 (6 bases). The CDR3 contains 16 residues. CDR1 is SGDLS, CDR2 YYNGEE, per germline. Trimming stripped 3 bases from V and 2 bases from J, with 17 bases between. CDR3 DNA: TGTGCCAGCAGCGCGGTACCCCGGGGGCTTAACACTGAAGCTTTCTTT. Its translation is CASSAVPRGLNTEAFF.

This clonotype was seen repeatedly, ten times or more. V gene TRBV12-3 or TRBV12-4 combines with J gene TRBJ2-7, with D uncertain. This CDR3 contains 15 residues. With 7 bases removed from V and 1 base from J, the gap between germline ends came to 17 bases. For the CDR3, the DNA is TGTGCCAGCACCATCCGTGGAGTTGGATCCTACGAGCAGTACTTC. Protein: CASTIRGVGSYEQYF.

This clonotype was detected ten times or more. This chain joins TRBV12-3 or TRBV12-4 and TRBJ1-2; 11 bases map to TRBD1. The V and J ends lost 5 bases and 6 bases, in that order; junction bases with no gene match: 8. This CDR3 spans 15 amino acids. The CDR3 DNA reads as TGTGCCAGCAGTACCGGGACAGGGGGTTTGAATGGCTACACCTTC. Protein sequence: CASSTGTGGLNGYTF.

This clonotype was observed at least ten times. This chain uses TRBV11-1 with TRBJ2-5; no firm D call. Germline values: CDR1 SGHAT, CDR2 FQDESV (reference sequence). This CDR3 is built from 14 residues. The germline V and J ends were trimmed by 5 bases and 2 bases, with 12 bases remaining between them. CDR3 DNA: TGTGCCAGCAGCCCCTCTTATGGACAAGAGACCCAGTACTTC. It is translated as CASSPSYGQETQYF.

This clonotype was recorded many times. The chain recombines TRBV28 with TRBJ2-2; 7 bases are shared with TRBD1. The CDR3 runs 14 residues. The V gene end was trimmed by 5 bases and the J gene end by 7 bases; junction bases not matched to a gene: 7. The germline CDR1 and CDR2 sequences are MDHEN and SYDVKM. The CDR3: CASSPQGESGELFF. In DNA, the CDR3 is TGTGCCAGCAGTCCGCAGGGGGAAAGCGGGGAGCTGTTTTTT.

As to this clonotype: A read error is possible here, since a much larger clone lies one base away. V gene TRBV7-6 combines with J gene TRBJ2-7; TRBD1 might be the D (6 bases). Germline values: CDR1 SGHVS, CDR2 FNYEAQ. The length of the CDR3 is 16 residues. Between the trimmed V and J ends, which lost 1 base and 5 bases, there was a span of 18 bases. The chain's CDR3 is CASSLGSPGRGDEQYF. CDR3 nucleotide sequence: TGTGCCAGCAGCTTAGGATCTCCGGGCAGGGGCGACGAGCAGTACTTC.

At least ten counts were recorded for this clonotype. The chain joins TRBV6-5 to TRBJ1-1; TRBD1 is a possible D gene (5 bases). CDR1 and CDR2 (germline): MNHEY, SVGAGI. V dropped 2 bases and J dropped 10 bases, with 8 bases sitting between them. This CDR3 is 11 amino acids long. The CDR3 is CASSYNGGAFF. CDR3 nucleotide sequence: TGTGCCAGCAGTTACAACGGGGGAGCTTTCTTT.

This clonotype came up many times. J is TRBJ1-2 and V is TRBV6-2 or TRBV6-3; 7 bases line up with TRBD1. J was trimmed by 6 bases and V by 7 bases; bases with no gene match: 8. Germline values: CDR1 MNHEY, CDR2 SVGEGT. The CDR3 is 13 amino acids. CDR3 nucleotides: TGTGCCAGCATGACCGACAGGGCTGATGGCTACACCTTC. Translation gives CASMTDRADGYTF.